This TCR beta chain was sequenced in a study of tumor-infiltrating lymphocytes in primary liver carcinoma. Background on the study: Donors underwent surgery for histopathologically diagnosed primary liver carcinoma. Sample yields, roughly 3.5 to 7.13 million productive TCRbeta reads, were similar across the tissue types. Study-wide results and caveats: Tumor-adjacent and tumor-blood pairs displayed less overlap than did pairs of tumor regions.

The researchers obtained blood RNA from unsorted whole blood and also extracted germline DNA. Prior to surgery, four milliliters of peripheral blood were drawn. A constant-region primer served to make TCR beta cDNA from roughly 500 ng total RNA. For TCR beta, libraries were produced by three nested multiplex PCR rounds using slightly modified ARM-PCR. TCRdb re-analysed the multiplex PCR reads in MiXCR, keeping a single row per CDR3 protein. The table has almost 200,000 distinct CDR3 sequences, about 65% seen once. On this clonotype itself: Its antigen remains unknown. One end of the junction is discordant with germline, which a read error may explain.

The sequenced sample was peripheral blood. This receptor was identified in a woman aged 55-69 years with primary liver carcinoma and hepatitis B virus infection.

In nucleotides, the CDR3 is TGCGCCACCAGTGAGTCGTACGGGAGACGGACCCAGTACTTC. This sequence encodes CATSESYGRRTQYF. The gene calls are TRBV10-1 and TRBJ2-5; tentatively, D is TRBD2 (6 bases). The CDR3 extends over 14 amino acids. CDR1 and CDR2 (germline): WNHNN, SYGVQD (reference sequence).